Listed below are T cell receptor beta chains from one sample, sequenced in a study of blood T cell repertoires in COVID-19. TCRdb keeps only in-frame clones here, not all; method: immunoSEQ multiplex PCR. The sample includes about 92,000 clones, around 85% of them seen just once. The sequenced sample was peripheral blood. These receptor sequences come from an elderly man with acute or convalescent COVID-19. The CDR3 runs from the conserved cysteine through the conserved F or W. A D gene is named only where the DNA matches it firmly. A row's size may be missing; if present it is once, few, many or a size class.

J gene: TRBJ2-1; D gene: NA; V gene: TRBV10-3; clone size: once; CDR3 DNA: TGTGCCATCAGTGAGTCGTATAGCGGAGGGGACAATGAGCAGTTCTTC; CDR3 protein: CAISESYSGGDNEQFF
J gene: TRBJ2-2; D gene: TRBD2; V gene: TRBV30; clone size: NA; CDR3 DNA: TGTGCCTGGAGTGTACGCCTAGCGGAGTTCCCGCGTGACACCGGGGAGCTGTTTTTT; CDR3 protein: CAWSVRLAEFPRDTGELFF
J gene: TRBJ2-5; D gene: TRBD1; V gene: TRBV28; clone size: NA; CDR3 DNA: TGTGCCAGCAGTTTGGGGCAGGGGGCGGGAGAGACCCAGTACTTC; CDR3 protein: CASSLGQGAGETQYF
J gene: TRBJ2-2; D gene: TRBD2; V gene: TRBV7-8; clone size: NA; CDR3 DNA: TGTGCCAGCAGCTTAATCTTAGCGGGAGTCACCGGGGAGCTGTTTTTT; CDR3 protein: CASSLILAGVTGELFF
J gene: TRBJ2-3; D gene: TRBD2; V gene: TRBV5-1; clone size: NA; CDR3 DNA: TGCGCCAGCAGCTTGGCTTCTAGCGGTAGCACAGATACGCAGTATTTT; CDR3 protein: CASSLASSGSTDTQYF
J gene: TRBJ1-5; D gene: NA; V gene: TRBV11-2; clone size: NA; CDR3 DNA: TGTGCCAGCAGCTTAAGCATCGAGGGGCCCCAGCATTTT; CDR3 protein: CASSLSIEGPQHF
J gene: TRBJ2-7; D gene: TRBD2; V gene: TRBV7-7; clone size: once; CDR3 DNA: TGTGCTAGCAGCTCTCCGGGACTAGCCGATCTTAACTTC; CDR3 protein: CASSSPGLADLNF
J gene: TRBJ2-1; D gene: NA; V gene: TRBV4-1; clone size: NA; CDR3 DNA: TGCGCCAGCAGTCAACCCATGACGGGTGAGCAGTTCTTC; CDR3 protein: CASSQPMTGEQFF
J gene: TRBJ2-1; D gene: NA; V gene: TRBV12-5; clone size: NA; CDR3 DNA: TGTGCTAGTGGTTTGGAAGTAGCGCCCAGCTCCTACAATGAGCAGTTCTTC; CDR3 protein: CASGLEVAPSSYNEQFF
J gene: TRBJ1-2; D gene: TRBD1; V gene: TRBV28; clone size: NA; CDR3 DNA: TGTGCCAGTTACAGGGGGTATCGCTACACCTTC; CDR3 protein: CASYRGYRYTF
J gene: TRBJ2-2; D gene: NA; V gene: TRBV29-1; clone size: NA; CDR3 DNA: TGCAGCGTTATTCGCGGCACCGGGGAGCTGTTTTTT; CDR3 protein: CSVIRGTGELFF
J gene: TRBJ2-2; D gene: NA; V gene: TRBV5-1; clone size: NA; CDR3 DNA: TGCGCCAGCAGCTTGAAAGCCGACACCGGGGAGCTGTTTTTT; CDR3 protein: CASSLKADTGELFF
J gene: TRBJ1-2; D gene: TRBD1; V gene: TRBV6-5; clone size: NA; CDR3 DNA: TGTGCCAGCAGTTACGGACAGGGGGCCGGTGGCTACACCTTC; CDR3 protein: CASSYGQGAGGYTF
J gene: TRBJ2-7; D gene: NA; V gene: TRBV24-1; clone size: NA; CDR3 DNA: TGTGCCACCAGTCGACCGGAGCCCGGCGAGCAGTACTTC; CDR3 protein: CATSRPEPGEQYF
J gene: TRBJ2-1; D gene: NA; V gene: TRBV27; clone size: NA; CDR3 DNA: TGTGCCAGCACCACCGGGGTCTACAATGAGCAGTTCTTC; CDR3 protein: CASTTGVYNEQFF
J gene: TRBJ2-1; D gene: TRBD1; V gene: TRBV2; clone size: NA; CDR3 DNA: TGTGCCAGCAGATCCGGGACAGGGCAGTGGAATGAGCAGTTCTTC; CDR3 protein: CASRSGTGQWNEQFF
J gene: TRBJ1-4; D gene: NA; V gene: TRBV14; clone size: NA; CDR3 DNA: TGTGCCAGCAGCCAAGGGTTCTCGTGGCAGTCGGGTGAAAAACTGTTTTTT; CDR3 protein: CASSQGFSWQSGEKLFF
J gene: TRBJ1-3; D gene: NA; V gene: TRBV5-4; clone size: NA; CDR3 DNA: TGTGCCAGCAGCGGAAGAGACAGCCGCCTCTCTGGAAACACCATATATTTT; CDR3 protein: CASSGRDSRLSGNTIYF
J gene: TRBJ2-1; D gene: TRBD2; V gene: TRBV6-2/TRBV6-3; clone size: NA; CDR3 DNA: TGTGCCAGCAGTTCAGCGGGAACCTTTCGGTTCTTC; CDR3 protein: CASSSAGTFRFF
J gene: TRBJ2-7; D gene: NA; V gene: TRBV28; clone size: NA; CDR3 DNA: TGTGCCAGCAGTTTGTCAGTCCTCTACGAGCAGTACTTC; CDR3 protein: CASSLSVLYEQYF
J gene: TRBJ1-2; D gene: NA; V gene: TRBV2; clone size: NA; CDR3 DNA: TGTGCCAGCAGTGTTGAGACTAACTATGGCTACACCTTC; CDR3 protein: CASSVETNYGYTF
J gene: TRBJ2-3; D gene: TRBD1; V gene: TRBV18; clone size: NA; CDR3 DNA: TGTGCCAGCTCACAGGGGGCTGCGACAGATACGCAGTATTTT; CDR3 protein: CASSQGAATDTQYF
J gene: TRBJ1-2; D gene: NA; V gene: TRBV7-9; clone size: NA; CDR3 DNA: TGTGCCAGCAGCTTAGTTGGCGGGGGTCGGGGCTACACCTTC; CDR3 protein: CASSLVGGGRGYTF
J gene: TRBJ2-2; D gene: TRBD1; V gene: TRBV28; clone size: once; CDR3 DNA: TGTGCCAGCAGTGCGCCGGGACAGGGGGTTACCGGGGAGCTGTTTTTT; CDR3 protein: CASSAPGQGVTGELFF
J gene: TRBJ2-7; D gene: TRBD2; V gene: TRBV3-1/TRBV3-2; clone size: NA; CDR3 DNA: TGTGCCAGCAGCCAAGATAAAACTAGCGGGACGAGCTCCTACGAGCAGTACTTC; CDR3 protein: CASSQDKTSGTSSYEQYF
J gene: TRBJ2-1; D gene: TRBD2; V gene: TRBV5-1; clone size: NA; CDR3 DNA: TGCGCCAGCAGCGCGTCCTATAGCGGGAGCGGTCCCCGCCACAATGAGCAGTTCTTC; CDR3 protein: CASSASYSGSGPRHNEQFF
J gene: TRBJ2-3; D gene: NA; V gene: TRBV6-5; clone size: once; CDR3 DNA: TGTGCCAGCAGCTGGAGGGATACGCAGTATTTT; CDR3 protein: CASSWRDTQYF